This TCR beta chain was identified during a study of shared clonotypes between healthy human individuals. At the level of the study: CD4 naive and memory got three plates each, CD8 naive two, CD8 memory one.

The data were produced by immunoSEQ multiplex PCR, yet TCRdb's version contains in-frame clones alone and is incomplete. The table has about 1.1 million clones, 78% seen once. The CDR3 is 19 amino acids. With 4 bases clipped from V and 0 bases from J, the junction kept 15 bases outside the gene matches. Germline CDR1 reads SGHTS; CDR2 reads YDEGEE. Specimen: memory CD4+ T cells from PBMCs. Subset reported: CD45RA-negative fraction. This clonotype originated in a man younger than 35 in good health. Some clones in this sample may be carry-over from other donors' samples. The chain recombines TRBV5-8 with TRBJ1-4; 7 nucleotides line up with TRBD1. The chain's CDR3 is CASSKPRGGTVSTNEKLFF. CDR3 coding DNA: TGTGCCAGCAGCAAGCCCCGAGGGGGCACCGTCTCAACTAATGAAAAACTGTTTTTT.